This T cell receptor beta chain was identified during a study of Ad26.COV2.S vaccination and SARS-CoV-2 variants. Study-level information: As a participant in COV1001, the donor was in the Ad26.COV2.S trial arm.

Stated treatment: some 20 received Ad26.COV2.S at low or high dose, single or two shots; several received placebo; per-sample allocation not given. Sampling occurred on day 63 after the first vaccine or placebo injection. Only in-frame clones appear in the TCRdb table, and some are missing; sequencing was by immunoSEQ multiplex PCR. The sample has around 400,000 clones, about four fifths seen once; the top ten hold 7.4%. The source is a person aged 18-65 years who received the Ad26.COV2.S COVID-19 vaccine or a placebo. Sample: peripheral blood, taken in a trial of Ad26.COV2.S vaccine versus placebo.

CDR3 sequence reads: CASGLTRTDWNTGELFF. The CDR3 DNA is TGTGCTAGTGGTTTGACCCGGACTGATTGGAACACCGGGGAGCTGTTTTTT. The chain carries TRBV12-5 and TRBJ2-2, with D perhaps matching TRBD2 (5 bases). The CDR3 has 17 residues. Germline assignment: CDR1 LGHNT and CDR2 FRNRAP. The ends were cut back, 2 bases at V and 1 base at J, with 14 bases in the middle.